This T cell receptor beta chain is from a study of shared clonotypes between healthy human individuals. Study-level background: Plates per donor: three CD4 naive, three CD4 memory, two CD8 naive, one CD8 memory. Study-wide results and limits: Among non-shared clonotypes, generation probabilities were lower than among those shared by all four donors. In a few donors, around 5% of naive CD4 clonotypes appeared in common.

From germline, CDR1 is SNHLY and CDR2 FYNNEI. Losses at the gene ends were 7 bases for V and 2 bases for J; bases not matched to a gene: 7. This CDR3 is built from 14 residues. The table came from immunoSEQ multiplex PCR; TCRdb's copy has only in-frame clones and leaves some out. The sample has about 2.2 million clones; 90% to 95% are singletons. As regards this clone: What it binds is not known.

Terminally differentiated effector memory CD45RA+ cells were left out of the naive CD8 fraction, which was CD45RO-negative and positively selected for CCR7. Healthy HIV-negative adults without recent acute infections or vaccinations served as donors. This sequence was found in a man aged 18-30 years in good health. Some clones in this sample may be carry-over from other donors' samples. The rearrangement joins TRBV2 to TRBJ2-5; 7 bases line up with TRBD2. Sequencing was performed on naive CD8+ T cells from PBMCs. The CDR3 DNA is TGTGCCAGCACAAGCGGGGTCAGGCAAGAGACCCAGTACTTC. This translates into CASTSGVRQETQYF.